This T cell receptor (beta chain) was recorded in a study of blood T cell repertoires in COVID-19. Study-level background: COVID-19 samples, acute and convalescent, were from the United States, Italy and Spain. Sample material is recorded as cDNA or gDNA derived from T cells, B-cell-depleted T cells, or PBMCs.

TCRdb keeps only in-frame clones here, not all; method: immunoSEQ multiplex PCR. This sample has about 49,000 clones, with approximately 85% found just once. This CDR3 comprises 14 residues. Germline V CDR1 and CDR2: SGHTA, FQGNSA. Trimming took off 5 bases at V and 1 base at J, with 12 bases between the two ends. The TCR comes from a human donor in a cohort sampled during active COVID-19. The gene calls are TRBV7-2 and TRBJ2-7, with D possibly TRBD2 on 6 matching bases. Specimen: peripheral blood. CDR3 in DNA: TGTGCCAGCAGCCCAACTAGCCCATCCTACGAGCAGTACTTC. Translated: CASSPTSPSYEQYF.